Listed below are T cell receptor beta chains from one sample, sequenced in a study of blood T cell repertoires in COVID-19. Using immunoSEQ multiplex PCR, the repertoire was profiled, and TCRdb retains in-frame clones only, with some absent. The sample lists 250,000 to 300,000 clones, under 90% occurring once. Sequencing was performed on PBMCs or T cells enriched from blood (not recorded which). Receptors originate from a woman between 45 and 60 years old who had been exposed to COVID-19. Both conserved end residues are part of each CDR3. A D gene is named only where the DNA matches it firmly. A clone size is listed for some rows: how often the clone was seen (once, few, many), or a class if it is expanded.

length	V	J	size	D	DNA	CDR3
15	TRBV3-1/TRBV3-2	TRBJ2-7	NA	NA	TGTGCCAGCAGCCAAGTGGGCGCGGGGACCTACGAGCAGTACTTC	CASSQVGAGTYEQYF
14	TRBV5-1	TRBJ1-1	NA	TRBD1	TGCGCCAGCAGGGACAGGCCTTTGAACACTGAAGCTTTCTTT	CASRDRPLNTEAFF
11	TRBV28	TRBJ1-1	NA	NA	TGTGCCAGCAGCCGCGTTGCTGAAGCTTTCTTT	CASSRVAEAFF
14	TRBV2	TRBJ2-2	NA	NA	TGTGCCAGCAGTGTTAGTCAGAACACCGGGGAGCTGTTTTTT	CASSVSQNTGELFF
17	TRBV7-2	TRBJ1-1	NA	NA	TGTGCCAGCAGCTTAAACGTTCTATTTGGGGGCTGGTCTGAAGCTTTCTTT	CASSLNVLFGGWSEAFF
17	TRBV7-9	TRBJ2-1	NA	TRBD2	TGTGCCAGCAGCTTAGCAGGGCTAGCGGGGGGCTACAATGAGCAGTTCTTC	CASSLAGLAGGYNEQFF
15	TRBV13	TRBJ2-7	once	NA	TGTGCCAGCAGCTCCACCAGGATTAACGCCTACGAGCAGTACTTC	CASSSTRINAYEQYF
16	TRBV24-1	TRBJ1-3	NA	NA	TGTGCCACCAGTGACTCCCGTCAGGACAGCCGAAACACCATATATTTT	CATSDSRQDSRNTIYF
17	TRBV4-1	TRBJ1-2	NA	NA	TGCGCCAGCAGCCAAAAATCTGGGGCCGCTTGGGTATTTGGCTACACCTTC	CASSQKSGAAWVFGYTF
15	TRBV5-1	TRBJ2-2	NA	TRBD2	TGCGCCAGCAGCTCTGCGGGAGCTAACACCGGGGAGCTGTTTTTT	CASSSAGANTGELFF
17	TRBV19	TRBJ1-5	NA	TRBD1	TGTGCCAGTAGTCCTATGGTAGGGGGCGAGGTAAATCAGCCCCAGCATTTT	CASSPMVGGEVNQPQHF
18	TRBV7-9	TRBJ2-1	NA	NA	TGTGCCAGCAGCTTGGGGCCCAGGTCGGCAACGGGCTACAATGAGCAGTTCTTC	CASSLGPRSATGYNEQFF
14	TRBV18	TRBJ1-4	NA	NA	TGTGCCAGCCGTAAGGCGGGCCTTAATGAAAAACTGTTTTTT	CASRKAGLNEKLFF
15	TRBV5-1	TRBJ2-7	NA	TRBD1	TGCGCCAGCAGCTTGGGGGACAGGGGCGCCTACGAGCAGTACTTC	CASSLGDRGAYEQYF
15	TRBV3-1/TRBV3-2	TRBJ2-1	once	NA	TGTGCCAGCAGCCAAGTGGCTAGCTCCTACAATGAGCAGTTCTTC	CASSQVASSYNEQFF
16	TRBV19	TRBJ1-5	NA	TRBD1	TGTGCCAGTAGTATCACAGGGGCGCGGGGCAATCAGCCCCAGCATTTT	CASSITGARGNQPQHF
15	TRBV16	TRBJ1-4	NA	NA	TGTGCCAGCAGCCAAAACCGGGATTCGGGTGAAAAACTGTTTTTT	CASSQNRDSGEKLFF
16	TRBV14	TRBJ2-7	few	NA	TGTGCCAGCAGCCCCATCGGGGTCGGGGAAGGCTACGAGCAGTACTTC	CASSPIGVGEGYEQYF
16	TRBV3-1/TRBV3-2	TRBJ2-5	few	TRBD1	TGTGCCAGCAGCCCTCAACCAGGGGGTGCTCGAGAGACCCAGTACTTC	CASSPQPGGARETQYF
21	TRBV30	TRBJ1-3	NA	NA	TGTGCCTGGAGTAATGCGCTAGTTGGCAGGGCCAAATTGTCATCTGGAAACACCATATATTTT	CAWSNALVGRAKLSSGNTIYF
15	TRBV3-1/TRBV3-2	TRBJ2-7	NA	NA	TGTGCCAGCAGCCAAGGTTGGACAGTCTCCTACGAGCAGTACTTC	CASSQGWTVSYEQYF
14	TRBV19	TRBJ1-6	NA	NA	TGTGCCAGTAGTACCCGGGACACCCGATCACCCCTCCACTTT	CASSTRDTRSPLHF
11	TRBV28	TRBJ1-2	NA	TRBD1	TGTGCCAGCCGGGACAGGGATGGCTACACCTTC	CASRDRDGYTF
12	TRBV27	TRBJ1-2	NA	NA	TGTGCCAGCAAGCAGGGTTCGGCCGGCTACACCTTC	CASKQGSAGYTF
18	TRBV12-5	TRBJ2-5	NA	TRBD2	TGTGCTAGTGGTTTGGTGACTAGCGGGGGGACTTACCAAGAGACCCAGTACTTC	CASGLVTSGGTYQETQYF
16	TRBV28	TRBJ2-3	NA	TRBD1	TGTGCCAGCAGATTACAGGGGTTCGTAGGCACAGATACGCAGTATTTT	CASRLQGFVGTDTQYF
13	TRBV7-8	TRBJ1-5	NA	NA	TGTGCCAGCAGCTTAGTGCAGGGTCAGCCCCAGCATTTT	CASSLVQGQPQHF
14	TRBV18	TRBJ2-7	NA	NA	TGTGCCAGCTCACCACTGACAGACTCCTACGAGCAGTACTTC	CASSPLTDSYEQYF
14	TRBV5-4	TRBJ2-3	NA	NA	TGTGCCAGCAGCCATCAGACAGCTACAGATACGCAGTATTTT	CASSHQTATDTQYF
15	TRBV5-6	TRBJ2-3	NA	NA	TGTGCCAGCAGCTTGGCTGGGCCGTCAGCAGATACGCAGTATTTT	CASSLAGPSADTQYF
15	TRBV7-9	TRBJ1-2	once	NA	TGTGCCAGCAGCCCGACCCTGGACAGTAACTATGGCTACACCTTC	CASSPTLDSNYGYTF
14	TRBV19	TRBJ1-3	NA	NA	TGTGCCAGTAGACCCACAGGGTCAGGAAACACCATATATTTT	CASRPTGSGNTIYF
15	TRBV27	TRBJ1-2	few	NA	TGTGCCAGCCGGGAGCCGGGCCAGATCGACTATGGCTACACCTTC	CASREPGQIDYGYTF
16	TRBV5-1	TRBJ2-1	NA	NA	TGCGCCAGCAGCAAGGATGCAGGGGCACTTGTCAATGAGCAGTTCTTC	CASSKDAGALVNEQFF
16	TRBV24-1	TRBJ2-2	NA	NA	TGTGCCACCAGTGACCGCAAAGGGGGGGACACCGGGGAGCTGTTTTTT	CATSDRKGGDTGELFF
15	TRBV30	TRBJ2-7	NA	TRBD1	TGTGCCTGGAGTCCCCCTCCTAAGACAGGGTACGAGCAGTACTTC	CAWSPPPKTGYEQYF
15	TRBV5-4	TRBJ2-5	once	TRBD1	TGTGCCAGCAGTGACTACAGGGGTGGGCAAGAGACCCAGTACTTC	CASSDYRGGQETQYF
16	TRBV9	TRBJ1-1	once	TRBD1	TGTGCCAGCAGCCGAGACCTGGGGCAGGGGGATACTGAAGCTTTCTTT	CASSRDLGQGDTEAFF
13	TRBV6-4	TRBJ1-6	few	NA	TGTGCCAGCAGTGAGGTAACGGATTCACCCCTCCACTTT	CASSEVTDSPLHF
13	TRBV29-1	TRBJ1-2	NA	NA	TGCAGCGTTGGGGCCAGGGATAGGTATGGCTACACCTTC	CSVGARDRYGYTF
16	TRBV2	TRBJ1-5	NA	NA	TGTGCCAGCAGTGGCAGCATAGACACGGGCAATCAGCCCCAGCATTTT	CASSGSIDTGNQPQHF
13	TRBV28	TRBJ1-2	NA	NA	TGTGCCAGCAATTCCGGGACATTCTATGGCTACACCTTC	CASNSGTFYGYTF
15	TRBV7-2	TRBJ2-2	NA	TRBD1	TGTGCCAGCAGCTTAGGAGACAGGGCCACCGGGGAGCTGTTTTTT	CASSLGDRATGELFF
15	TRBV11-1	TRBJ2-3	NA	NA	TGTGCCAGCAGCACAAAAGAGGGTTGGGCAGATACGCAGTATTTT	CASSTKEGWADTQYF